Below, one T cell receptor beta chain is given with its context. This specimen belongs to a study of blood T cell repertoires in COVID-19. Assay used: immunoSEQ multiplex PCR; TCRdb lists only in-frame clones, some missing. This table holds under 150,000 clones, approximately 86% found once. The CDR3 extends over 14 amino acids. V lost 6 bases to trimming and J lost 1 base; unmatched junction nucleotides: 6. CDR1 SGHTS and CDR2 YDEGEE come from the germline V gene. The origin of this receptor is a woman between 50 and 59 years old who had recovered from COVID-19. Material: peripheral blood. This chain links TRBV5-8 with TRBJ2-5, with TRBD1 identical over 7 bases. The DNA of the CDR3 is TGTGCCAGCACACTCAGGGGGTTCCAAGAGACCCAGTACTTC. Its translation is CASTLRGFQETQYF.